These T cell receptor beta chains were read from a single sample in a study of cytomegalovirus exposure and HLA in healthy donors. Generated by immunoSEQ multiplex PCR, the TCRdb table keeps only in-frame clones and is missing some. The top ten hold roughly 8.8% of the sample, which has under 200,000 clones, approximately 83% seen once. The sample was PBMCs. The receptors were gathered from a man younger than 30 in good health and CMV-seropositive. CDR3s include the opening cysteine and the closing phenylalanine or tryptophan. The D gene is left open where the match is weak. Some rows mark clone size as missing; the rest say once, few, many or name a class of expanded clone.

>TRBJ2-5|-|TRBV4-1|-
CASSQDEVNQETQYF
TGCGCCAGCAGCCAAGATGAGGTAAATCAAGAGACCCAGTACTTC
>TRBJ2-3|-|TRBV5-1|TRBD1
CASSLVSQDRGYRTDTQYF
TGCGCCAGCAGCTTGGTGTCCCAAGACAGGGGTTATCGTACAGATACGCAGTATTTT
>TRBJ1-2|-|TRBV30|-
CAWTTTRGEEARYTF
TGTGCCTGGACAACCACGCGAGGGGAGGAGGCTCGCTACACCTTC
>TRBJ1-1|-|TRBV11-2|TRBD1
CASSLTGDQAFF
TGTGCCAGCAGCCTTACAGGGGATCAAGCTTTCTTT
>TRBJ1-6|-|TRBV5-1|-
CASSLAPNRVGSPLHF
TGCGCCAGCAGCTTGGCACCCAACAGGGTCGGTTCACCCCTCCACTTT
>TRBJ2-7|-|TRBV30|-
CAWTPDSYEQYF
TGTGCCTGGACGCCAGACTCCTACGAGCAGTACTTC
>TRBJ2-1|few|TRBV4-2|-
CASSQDLYNEQFF
TGTGCCAGCAGCCAAGATCTCTACAATGAGCAGTTCTTC
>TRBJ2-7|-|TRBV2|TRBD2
CASSSGGSYEQYF
TGTGCCAGCAGTAGCGGGGGTAGCTACGAGCAGTACTTC
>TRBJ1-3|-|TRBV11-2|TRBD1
CASSNNKGALNTIYF
TGTGCCAGCAGCAACAATAAGGGGGCTTTAAACACCATATATTTT
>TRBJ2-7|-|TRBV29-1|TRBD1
CSVEKPTGGVTEQYF
TGCAGCGTTGAAAAACCCACAGGGGGAGTCACTGAGCAGTACTTC
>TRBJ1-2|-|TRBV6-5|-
CASSYATKYGYTF
TGTGCCAGCAGTTACGCGACAAAGTATGGCTACACCTTC